This T cell receptor beta chain was retrieved from a study of identical twins. This clonotype has ten or more counts. TCRdb reprocessed the 5' RACE reads with MiXCR, giving one entry per CDR3 protein. The sample has more than 650,000 distinct CDR3 sequences, around 6% seen once. The TCR originated in a man aged 18 to 30 in good health. Sequencing was performed on naive T cells sorted from blood.

For the CDR3, the DNA is TGTGCCAGCAACAGGGTGGCCACTGAAGCTTTCTTT. Amino acids: CASNRVATEAFF. The chain has TRBV12-3 or TRBV12-4 and TRBJ1-1, with D possibly TRBD1 on 6 matching bases. V lost 7 bases to trimming and J lost 4 bases, with 10 bases between them. There are 12 residues in the CDR3.